A selection of T cell receptor beta chains follows, all from one sample in a study of cytomegalovirus exposure and HLA in healthy donors. TCRdb's copy holds only in-frame clones and misses some; the assay was immunoSEQ multiplex PCR. Of about 72,000 clones in the sample, around 94% were seen once. The sequencing input was PBMCs. These TCRs come from a young woman in good health and CMV-seropositive. Each CDR3 is given with its conserved first and last residue. A D gene is named only where the DNA matches it firmly. For some rows the clone size is stated as once, few or many, or as a class when expanded; others skip it.

TRBD2	TRBJ2-3	.	TRBV30	CAWSSSGGPDTQYF	TGTGCCTGGAGTTCTAGCGGGGGGCCAGATACGCAGTATTTT
TRBD2	TRBJ2-5	once	TRBV30	CAWSVGRGGRQETQYF	TGTGCCTGGAGTGTTGGTCGGGGGGGCCGACAAGAGACCCAGTACTTC
.	TRBJ2-2	once	TRBV29-1	CSVDTGSGELFF	TGCAGCGTTGATACGGGGTCCGGGGAGCTGTTTTTT
.	TRBJ1-2	few	TRBV2	CASKETGNYGYTF	TGTGCCAGCAAGGAAACAGGGAACTATGGCTACACCTTC
TRBD1	TRBJ2-7	.	TRBV27	CASSATGTGFYEQYF	TGTGCCAGCAGTGCAACCGGGACAGGTTTCTACGAGCAGTACTTC
.	TRBJ1-1	.	TRBV5-1	CASSLIGGTMNTEAFF	TGCGCCAGCAGCTTGATCGGGGGAACCATGAACACTGAAGCTTTCTTT
.	TRBJ2-7	.	TRBV19	CASSISAGEGYEQYF	TGTGCCAGTAGTATATCGGCAGGGGAGGGCTACGAGCAGTACTTC
.	TRBJ2-1	.	TRBV2	CASSTAGAFNEQFF	TGTGCCAGCAGTACGGCGGGGGCGTTCAATGAGCAGTTCTTC
TRBD2	TRBJ2-7	.	TRBV5-1	CASSSRETVRHEQYF	TGCGCCAGCAGCTCGCGGGAGACAGTTCGCCACGAGCAGTACTTC
.	TRBJ1-5	.	TRBV6-1	CASSGPLPGQPQHF	TGTGCCAGCAGTGGGCCCCTACCGGGACAGCCCCAGCATTTT
TRBD2	TRBJ2-1	.	TRBV5-6	CASSFTSGGYNEQFF	TGTGCCAGCAGCTTCACTAGCGGGGGGTACAATGAGCAGTTCTTC
TRBD1	TRBJ2-3	.	TRBV19	CASSPGGAGTDTQYF	TGTGCCAGTAGCCCAGGGGGCGCGGGCACAGATACGCAGTATTTT
TRBD1	TRBJ2-5	.	TRBV5-4	CASSAYGTGWETQYF	TGTGCCAGCAGCGCCTACGGGACAGGGTGGGAGACCCAGTACTTC
TRBD2	TRBJ2-3	.	TRBV9	CASSVEGLAIDTQYF	TGTGCCAGCAGCGTAGAGGGACTAGCGATAGATACGCAGTATTTT
TRBD1	TRBJ2-6	.	TRBV7-2	CASSPTSGTGFSGANVLTF	TGTGCCAGCAGCCCAACCTCCGGGACAGGCTTCTCTGGGGCCAACGTCCTGACTTTC
.	TRBJ1-1	.	TRBV6-1	CASSGGSSRAFF	TGTGCCAGCAGTGGCGGTAGTTCTCGGGCTTTCTTT
.	TRBJ1-3	.	TRBV7-9	CASSGDTTSGNTIYF	TGTGCCAGCAGCGGCGACACGACCTCTGGAAACACCATATATTTT
TRBD2	TRBJ2-3	once	TRBV11-3	CASSPPFDSGGARTQYF	TGTGCCAGCAGCCCCCCCTTTGATAGCGGGGGGGCTCGGACGCAGTATTTT
.	TRBJ2-1	.	TRBV10-1	CASSEADTNYNEQFF	TGCGCCAGCAGCGAAGCCGATACCAATTACAATGAGCAGTTCTTC
TRBD1	TRBJ2-2	once	TRBV7-2	CASSIRQGAGTGELFF	TGTGCCAGCAGCATACGACAGGGGGCGGGCACCGGGGAGCTGTTTTTT
TRBD1	TRBJ1-2	once	TRBV7-2	CASSLEGTVYGYTF	TGTGCCAGCAGCTTAGAGGGGACAGTCTATGGCTACACCTTC
TRBD2	TRBJ2-7	.	TRBV9	CASSMGSGAYEQYF	TGTGCCAGCAGCATGGGAAGCGGGGCTTACGAGCAGTACTTC
.	TRBJ1-4	.	TRBV7-7	CASSFRGGEKLFF	TGTGCCAGCAGCTTCCGTGGGGGGGAAAAACTGTTTTTT
TRBD1	TRBJ1-2	.	TRBV9	CASSSRTGYGYTF	TGTGCCAGCAGCTCCCGGACAGGCTATGGCTACACCTTC
TRBD2	TRBJ2-7	.	TRBV18	CASSLGLGYYEQYF	TGTGCCAGCTCACTGGGACTAGGGTACTACGAGCAGTACTTC
TRBD2	TRBJ2-1	.	TRBV9	CASSVGVGGNNEQFF	TGTGCCAGCAGCGTAGGGGTGGGGGGGAACAATGAGCAGTTCTTC
TRBD2	TRBJ2-1	.	TRBV11-2	CASSLPGGVSGEQFF	TGTGCCAGCAGCTTACCGGGAGGGGTATCGGGTGAGCAGTTCTTC
.	TRBJ2-5	.	TRBV29-1	CSVESQGGETQYF	TGCAGCGTTGAAAGTCAGGGCGGCGAGACCCAGTACTTC
.	TRBJ2-2	.	TRBV5-4	CASSWISANTGELFF	TGTGCCAGCAGCTGGATTAGCGCTAACACCGGGGAGCTGTTTTTT
TRBD1	TRBJ1-2	.	TRBV13	CASSSSSGQGSYGYTF	TGTGCCAGCAGTTCCTCCTCCGGACAGGGGAGCTATGGCTACACCTTC
.	TRBJ1-4	.	TRBV2	CASSDLAESGEKLFF	TGTGCCAGCAGTGATCTAGCTGAGAGCGGTGAAAAACTGTTTTTT
.	TRBJ1-1	.	TRBV29-1	CSGGGATEAFF	TGCAGCGGGGGAGGTGCGACGGAAGCTTTCTTT
.	TRBJ2-1	once	TRBV5-1	CASSLASSGANNEQFF	TGCGCCAGCAGCTTGGCGTCGTCAGGGGCAAACAATGAGCAGTTCTTC